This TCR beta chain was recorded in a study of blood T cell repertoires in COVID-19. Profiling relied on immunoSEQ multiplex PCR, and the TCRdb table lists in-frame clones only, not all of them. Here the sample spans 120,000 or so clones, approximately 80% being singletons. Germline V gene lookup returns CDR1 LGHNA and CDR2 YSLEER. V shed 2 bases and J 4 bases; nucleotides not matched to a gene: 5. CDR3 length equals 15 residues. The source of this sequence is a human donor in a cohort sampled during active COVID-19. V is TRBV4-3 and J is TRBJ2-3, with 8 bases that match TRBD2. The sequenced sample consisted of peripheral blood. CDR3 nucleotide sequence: TGCGCCAGCAGCCAACGTTCCGGGGGGGCAGATACGCAGTATTTT. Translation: CASSQRSGGADTQYF.